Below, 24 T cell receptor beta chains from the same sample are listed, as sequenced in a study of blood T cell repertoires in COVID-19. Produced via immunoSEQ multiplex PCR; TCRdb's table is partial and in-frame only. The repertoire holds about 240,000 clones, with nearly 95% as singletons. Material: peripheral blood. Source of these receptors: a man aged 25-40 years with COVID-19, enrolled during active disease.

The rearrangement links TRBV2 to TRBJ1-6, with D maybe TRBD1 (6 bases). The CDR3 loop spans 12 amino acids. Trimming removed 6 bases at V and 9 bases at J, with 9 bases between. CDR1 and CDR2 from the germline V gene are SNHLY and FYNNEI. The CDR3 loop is CASSGQSSPLHF. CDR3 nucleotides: TGTGCCAGCAGCGGACAGTCTTCACCCCTCCACTTT.

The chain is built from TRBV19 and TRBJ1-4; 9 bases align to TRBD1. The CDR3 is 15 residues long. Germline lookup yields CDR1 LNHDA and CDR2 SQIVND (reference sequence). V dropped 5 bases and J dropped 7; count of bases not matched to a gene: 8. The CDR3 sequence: CASSSPTGGGEKLFF. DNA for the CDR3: TGTGCCAGTAGTTCCCCTACAGGGGGCGGTGAAAAACTGTTTTTT. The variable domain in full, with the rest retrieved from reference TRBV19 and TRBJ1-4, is DGGITQSPKYLFRKEGQNVTLSCEQNLNHDAMYWYRQDPGQGLRLIYYSQIVNDFQKGDIAEGYSVSREKKESFPLTVTSAQKNPTAFYLCASSSPTGGGEKLFFGSGTQLSVL.

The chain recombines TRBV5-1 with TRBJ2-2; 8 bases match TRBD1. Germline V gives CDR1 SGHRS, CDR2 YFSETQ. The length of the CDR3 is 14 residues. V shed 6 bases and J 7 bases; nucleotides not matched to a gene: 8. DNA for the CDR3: TGCGCCAGCAAGCAACAGGGGGAGATCGGGGAGCTGTTTTTT. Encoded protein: CASKQQGEIGELFF.

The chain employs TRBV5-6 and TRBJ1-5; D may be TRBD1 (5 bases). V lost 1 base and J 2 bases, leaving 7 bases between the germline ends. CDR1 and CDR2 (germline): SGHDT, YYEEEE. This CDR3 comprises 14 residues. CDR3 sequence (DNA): TGTGCCAGCAGCTTGTCAGGGCGCAATCAGCCCCAGCATTTT. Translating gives CASSLSGRNQPQHF.

The CDR3 bases are TGCGCCAGCAGCTTGTACGGGGGAGATTCCTCTGGAAACACCATATATTTT. Its protein is CASSLYGGDSSGNTIYF. The rearrangement links TRBV5-1 to TRBJ1-3; D may be TRBD1 (5 bases). CDR1 is SGHRS, CDR2 YFSETQ, per germline. The V end was cut by 1 base, the J end by 0 bases, with 14 bases between. This CDR3 spans 17 amino acids.

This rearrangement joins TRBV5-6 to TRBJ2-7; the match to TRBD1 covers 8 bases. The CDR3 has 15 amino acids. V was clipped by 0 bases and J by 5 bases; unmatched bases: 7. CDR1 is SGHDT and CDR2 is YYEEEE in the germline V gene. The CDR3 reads CASSLAPDRVDEQYF. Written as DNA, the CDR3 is TGTGCCAGCAGCTTGGCCCCGGACAGGGTTGACGAGCAGTACTTC. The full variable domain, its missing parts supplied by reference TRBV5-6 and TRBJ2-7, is DAGVTQSPTHLIKTRGQQVTLRCSPKSGHDTVSWYQQALGQGPQFIFQYYEEEERQRGNFPDRFSGHQFPNYSSELNVNALLLGDSALYLCASSLAPDRVDEQYFGPGTRLTVT.

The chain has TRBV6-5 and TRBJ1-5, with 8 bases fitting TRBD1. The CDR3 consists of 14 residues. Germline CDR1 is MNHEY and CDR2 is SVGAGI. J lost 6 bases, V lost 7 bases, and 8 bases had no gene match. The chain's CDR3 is CASTTSGGGQPQHF. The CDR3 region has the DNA TGTGCCAGCACCACCTCAGGGGGCGGTCAGCCCCAGCATTTT.

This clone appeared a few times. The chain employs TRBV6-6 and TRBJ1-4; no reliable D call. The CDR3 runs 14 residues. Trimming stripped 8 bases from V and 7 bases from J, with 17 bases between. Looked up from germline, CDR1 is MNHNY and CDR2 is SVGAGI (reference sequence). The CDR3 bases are TGTGCCAGCCTGGGAGACCCCGGTAGTGAAAAACTGTTTTTT. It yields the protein CASLGDPGSEKLFF.

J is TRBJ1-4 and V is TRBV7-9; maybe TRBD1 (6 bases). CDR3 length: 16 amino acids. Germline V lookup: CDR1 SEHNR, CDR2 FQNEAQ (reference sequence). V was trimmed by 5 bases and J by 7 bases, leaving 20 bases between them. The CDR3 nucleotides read TGTGCCAGCAGCACCTCAATACAGGGATTAGGTGAAAAACTGTTTTTT. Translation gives CASSTSIQGLGEKLFF. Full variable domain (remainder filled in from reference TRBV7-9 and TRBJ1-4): DTGVSQNPRHKITKRGQNVTFRCDPISEHNRLYWYRQTLGQGPEFLTYFQNEAQLEKSRLLSDRFSAERPKGSFSTLEIQRTEQGDSAMYLCASSTSIQGLGEKLFFGSGTQLSVL.

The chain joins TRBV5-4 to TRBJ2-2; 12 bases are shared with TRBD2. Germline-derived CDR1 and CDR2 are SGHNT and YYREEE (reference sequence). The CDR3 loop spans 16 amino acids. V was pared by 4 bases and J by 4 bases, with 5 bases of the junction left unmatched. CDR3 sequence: CASSGGLAGSTGELFF. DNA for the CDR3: TGTGCCAGCAGCGGGGGACTAGCGGGTAGCACCGGGGAGCTGTTTTTT.

The CDR3 DNA is TGTGCCACTGGGGACAGGGGGCCAGATACGCAGTATTTT. It yields the protein CATGDRGPDTQYF. The chain uses TRBV19 and TRBJ2-3, with 12 positions matching TRBD1. J was trimmed by 4 bases and V by 10 bases; bases with no gene match: 3. From germline, CDR1 is LNHDA and CDR2 SQIVND (reference sequence). The CDR3 extends over 13 amino acids.

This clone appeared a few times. The CDR3 spells CASGLRRVRGYTF. The CDR3 DNA reads as TGTGCTAGTGGACTACGCAGGGTGAGAGGCTACACCTTC. The chain couples TRBV12-5 to TRBJ1-2; tentative D call: TRBD1 (5 bases). Trimming left V 6 bases short and J 8 bases short, with 16 bases between. The CDR3 has 13 residues. Germline values: CDR1 LGHNT, CDR2 FRNRAP.

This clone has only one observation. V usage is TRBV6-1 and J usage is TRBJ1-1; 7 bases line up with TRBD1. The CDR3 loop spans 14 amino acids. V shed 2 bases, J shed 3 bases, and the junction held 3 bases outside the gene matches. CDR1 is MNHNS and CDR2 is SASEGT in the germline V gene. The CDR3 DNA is TGTGCCAGCAGTGAACGCAGGGGGGACACTGAAGCTTTCTTT. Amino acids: CASSERRGDTEAFF.

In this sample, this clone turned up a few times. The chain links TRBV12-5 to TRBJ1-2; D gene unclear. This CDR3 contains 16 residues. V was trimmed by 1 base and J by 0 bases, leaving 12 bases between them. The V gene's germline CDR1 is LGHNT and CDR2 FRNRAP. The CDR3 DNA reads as TGTGCTAGTGGTTTGGAGGCAGGAGGAGCTAACTATGGCTACACCTTC. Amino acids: CASGLEAGGANYGYTF.

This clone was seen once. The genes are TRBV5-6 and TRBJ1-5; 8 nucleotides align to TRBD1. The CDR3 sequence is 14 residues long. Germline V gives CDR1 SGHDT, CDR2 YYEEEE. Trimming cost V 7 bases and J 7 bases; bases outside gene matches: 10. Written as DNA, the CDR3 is TGTGCCAGCTCTCAGGGGGCTGGCGGACAGCCCCAGCATTTT. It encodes CASSQGAGGQPQHF.

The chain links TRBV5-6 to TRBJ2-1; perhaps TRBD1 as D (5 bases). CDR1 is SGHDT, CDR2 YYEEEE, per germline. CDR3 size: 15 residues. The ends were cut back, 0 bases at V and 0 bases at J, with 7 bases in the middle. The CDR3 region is CASSLDRFSYNEQFF. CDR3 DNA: TGTGCCAGCAGCTTGGACAGGTTCTCCTACAATGAGCAGTTCTTC.

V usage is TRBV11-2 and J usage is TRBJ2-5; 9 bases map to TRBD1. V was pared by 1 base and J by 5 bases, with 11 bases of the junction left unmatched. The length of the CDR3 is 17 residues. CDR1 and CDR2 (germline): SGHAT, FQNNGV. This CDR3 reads CASSLAVSGTGRETQYF. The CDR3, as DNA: TGTGCCAGCAGCTTAGCGGTTTCAGGGACAGGGCGTGAGACCCAGTACTTC.

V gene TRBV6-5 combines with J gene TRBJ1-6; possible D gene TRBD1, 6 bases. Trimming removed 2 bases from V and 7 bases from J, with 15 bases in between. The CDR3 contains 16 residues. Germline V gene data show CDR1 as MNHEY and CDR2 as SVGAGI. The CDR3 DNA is TGTGCCAGCAGTTACAACCCTTTGACAGGAAATTCACCCCTCCACTTT. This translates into CASSYNPLTGNSPLHF.

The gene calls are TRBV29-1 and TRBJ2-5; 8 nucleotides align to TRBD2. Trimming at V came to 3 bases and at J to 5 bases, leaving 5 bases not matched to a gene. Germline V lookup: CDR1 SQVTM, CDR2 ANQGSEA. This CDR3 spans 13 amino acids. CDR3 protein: CSVERGEGETQYF. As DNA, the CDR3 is TGCAGCGTTGAGCGGGGGGAGGGGGAGACCCAGTACTTC.

The CDR3 coding sequence is TGTGCCAGCTCACCAGGGCTCTACGAGCAGTACTTC. Its protein product is CASSPGLYEQYF. The gene calls are TRBV18 and TRBJ2-7; D is unresolved. Germline V gene lookup returns CDR1 KGHSH and CDR2 LQKENI. The CDR3 is 12 amino acids. With 2 bases removed from V and 3 bases from J, the gap between germline ends came to 5 bases.

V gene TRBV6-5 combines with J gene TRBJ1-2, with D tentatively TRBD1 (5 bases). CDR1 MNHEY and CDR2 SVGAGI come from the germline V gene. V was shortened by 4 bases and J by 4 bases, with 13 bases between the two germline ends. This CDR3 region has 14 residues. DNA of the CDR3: TGTGCCAGCAGTTCGGGGGGGATTCTCTATGGCTACACCTTC. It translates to CASSSGGILYGYTF.

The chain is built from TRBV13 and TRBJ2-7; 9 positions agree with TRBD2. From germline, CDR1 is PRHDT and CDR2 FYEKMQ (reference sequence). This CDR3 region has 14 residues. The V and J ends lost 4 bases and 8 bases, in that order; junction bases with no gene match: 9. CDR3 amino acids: CASSSWLAGTKQYF. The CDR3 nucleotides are TGTGCCAGCAGCTCCTGGCTAGCGGGGACGAAGCAGTACTTC.

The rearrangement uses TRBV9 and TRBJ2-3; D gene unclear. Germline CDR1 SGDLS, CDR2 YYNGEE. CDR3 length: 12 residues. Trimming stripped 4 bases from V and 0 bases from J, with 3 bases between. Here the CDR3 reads CASSPSTDTQYF. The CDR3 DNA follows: TGTGCCAGCAGCCCGAGCACAGATACGCAGTATTTT.

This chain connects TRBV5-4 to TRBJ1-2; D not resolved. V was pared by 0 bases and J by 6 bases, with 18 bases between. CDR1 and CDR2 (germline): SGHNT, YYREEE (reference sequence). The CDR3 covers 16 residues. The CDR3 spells CASSLDQTGVKNGYTF. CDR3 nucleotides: TGTGCCAGCAGCTTGGATCAGACGGGTGTAAAAAATGGCTACACCTTC.